This T cell receptor (beta chain) was identified during a study of blood T cell repertoires in COVID-19. On the study more broadly: The United States, Italy and Spain provided the acute and convalescent COVID-19 samples.

The V segment lost 4 bases and the J segment 11 bases; nucleotides outside the gene matches: 13. The CDR3 sequence is 15 residues long. The V gene's germline CDR1 is LNHNV and CDR2 YYDKDF (reference sequence). How the authors handled the data: Reference gene primer amplification in the assay estimated nucleated cell counts. Here immunoSEQ multiplex PCR was the method, and the copy in TCRdb shows in-frame clones only, minus some. D and trimming come from the DNA, and the V and J calls and clone size come from that table. The sample yields roughly 220,000 clones, about 85% seen once. The sample was peripheral blood. The gene calls are TRBV15 and TRBJ1-5, with 8 bases aligning to TRBD1. The TCR comes from a woman aged 60-75 years who had recovered from COVID-19. CDR3: CATSTNSGGLRSQHF. In nucleotides, the CDR3 is TGTGCCACCAGCACAAACTCAGGGGGCCTTAGGTCCCAGCATTTT.